One and the same sample provided the 2 T cell receptor beta chains below, sequenced in a study of blood T cell repertoires in COVID-19. Method: immunoSEQ multiplex PCR; TCRdb's copy keeps in-frame clones and lacks some. Of about 250,000 clones in the sample, around 87% were seen once. Sequenced material: PBMCs or T cells enriched from blood (not recorded which). These TCRs come from a woman in her 50s who had recovered from COVID-19.

The chain carries TRBV12-3 or TRBV12-4 and TRBJ2-7; weak D call: TRBD2 (6 bases). V lost 6 bases to trimming and J lost 4 bases, with 13 bases between them. The CDR3 runs to 13 residues. In DNA form, the CDR3 reads TGTGCCAGCAGATATGGGACTTCTTACGAGCAGTACTTC. Translation: CASRYGTSYEQYF.

This clone has a handful of counts. The CDR3 DNA follows: TGTGCCAGCTCACCAACGACTGGAGGGGAGCTGTTTTTT. Its protein product is CASSPTTGGELFF. The chain uses TRBV18 and TRBJ2-2; D is ambiguous. Germline CDR1 reads KGHSH; CDR2 reads LQKENI. Trimming took off 2 bases at V and 8 bases at J, with 9 bases between the two ends. The CDR3 has 13 residues.